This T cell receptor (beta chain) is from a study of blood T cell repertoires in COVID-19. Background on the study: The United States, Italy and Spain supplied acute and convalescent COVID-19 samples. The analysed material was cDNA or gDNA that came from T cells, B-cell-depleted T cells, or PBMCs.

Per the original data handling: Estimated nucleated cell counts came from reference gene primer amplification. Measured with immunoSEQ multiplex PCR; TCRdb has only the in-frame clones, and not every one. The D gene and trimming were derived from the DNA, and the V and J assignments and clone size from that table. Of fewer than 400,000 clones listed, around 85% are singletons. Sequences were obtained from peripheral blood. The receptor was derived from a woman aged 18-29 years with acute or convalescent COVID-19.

Here the CDR3 DNA reads TGCGCCAGCAGCCCAGACAGGGCCTCTACCTACAATGAGCAGTTCTTC. Amino acids: CASSPDRASTYNEQFF. The gene calls are TRBV5-1 and TRBJ2-1; TRBD1 matches 7 bases. CDR1 and CDR2 (germline): SGHRS, YFSETQ. Unmatched junction bases numbered 9, after V lost 4 bases and J lost 2 bases. The CDR3 spans 16 residues.